One sample yielded the 12 T cell receptor beta chains listed below, sequenced in a study of tumor-infiltrating lymphocytes in primary liver carcinoma. Co-extracted RNA and DNA came from approximately 20-30 mg of unsorted bulk tissue. The researchers produced TCR beta cDNA from around 0.5 ug total RNA with a constant-region primer. For TCR beta, libraries were produced by three nested multiplex PCR rounds using slightly modified ARM-PCR. The study ran its first two PCR rounds for around 10 cycles each, using TRBV1-TRBV30 forward primers and a C-beta reverse primer. TCRdb re-analysed the multiplex PCR reads in MiXCR, keeping a single row per CDR3 protein. In the table there are 90,000 to 100,000 distinct CDR3 sequences, more than 60% of which are singletons. Sequenced sample: liver tumor tissue from sampling region 5. As to subset: tumor region T5, tumor centre. The receptor set was obtained from an older woman with primary liver carcinoma and hepatitis B virus infection.

About this clonotype: The CDR3 ends on some other residue instead of the conserved phenylalanine or tryptophan, so this is likely a read error. J is TRBJ2-1 and V is TRBV11-2; possible D gene TRBD2, 7 bases. This CDR3 is built from 14 residues. Germline CDR1 reads SGHAT; CDR2 reads FQNNGV. CDR3 bases: TGTGCAAGTAGCGTGGGGGGGGCAGACAATGAGCAGTTCTCC. This sequence encodes CASSVGGADNEQFS.

The chain joins TRBV5-8 to TRBJ2-7; 10 nucleotides align to TRBD1. Germline lookup yields CDR1 SGHTS and CDR2 YDEGEE. The CDR3 length is 14 residues. The junction had 9 bases not matched to a gene; V was cut back by 10 bases and J by 2 bases. In DNA form, the CDR3 reads TGTGCCGACACCCGGGACAGGGGCACCTACGAGCAGTACTTC. Translation gives CADTRDRGTYEQYF.

This clonotype has just a few counts. The rearrangement uses TRBV2 and TRBJ1-4; D is possibly TRBD1 (6 bases). CDR3 length equals 14 residues. CDR1 is SNHLY and CDR2 is FYNNEI in the germline V gene. Trimming stripped 6 bases from V and 7 bases from J, with 15 bases between. This chain's CDR3 is CASSKQGTSEKLFF. CDR3 in DNA: TGTGCCAGCAGCAAACAGGGAACCAGTGAAAAACTGTTTTTT.

A word on this clonotype: At one boundary the junction diverges from the germline segment, which might be a read error. This rearrangement joins TRBV4-1 to TRBJ1-6; D gene unclear. The CDR3 runs 14 residues. Germline loops: CDR1 MGHRA, CDR2 YSYEKL. The CDR3 protein is CASSQGQPNSPLHF. CDR3 nucleotides: TGCGCCAGCAGCCAAGGCCAACCTAATTCACCCCTCCACTTC.

As regards this clonotype: A read error may explain this, as a much larger clone is one base away. The chain couples TRBV10-3 to TRBJ2-3, with 8 bases lining up with TRBD2. Germline V gene lookup returns CDR1 ENHRY and CDR2 SYGVKD. The V and J ends lost 10 bases and 4 bases, in that order; junction bases with no gene match: 7. The CDR3 sequence is 13 residues long. The chain's CDR3 is CATTGGLADTQYF. CDR3 nucleotides: TGTGCCACTACGGGGGGGCTTGCAGATACGCAGTATTTT.

To note about this clonotype: This may arise from a read error, as a much more abundant clone is one base away. V usage is TRBV6-1 and J usage is TRBJ2-7; D assignment may be TRBD1 or TRBD2 (6 bases each). Looked up from germline, CDR1 is MNHNS and CDR2 is SASEGT. There are 14 residues in the CDR3. Trimming pared 3 bases from V and 3 bases from J, leaving 12 bases between. CDR3 region: CASSDYGGGYEQYF. The CDR3 coding sequence is TGTGCCAGCAGTGACTATGGAGGGGGCTACGAGCAGTACTTC.

Concerning this clonotype itself: A much more abundant neighbour one base away suggests this may be a read error. The rearrangement links TRBV4-2 to TRBJ2-7, with TRBD1 matching over 8 bases. The CDR3 sequence is 14 residues long. Germline loops: CDR1 LGHNA, CDR2 YNFKEQ. The CDR3 DNA follows: TGTGCCAGCAACCAAGAGGGACAGGACTACGAGCAGTACTTC. As protein: CASNQEGQDYEQYF.

Turning to this clonotype: This could be a read error, since a much larger clone is one nucleotide away. The chain has TRBV18 and TRBJ2-7, with D perhaps matching TRBD1 (5 bases). The CDR3 runs to 16 residues. CDR1 is KGHSH and CDR2 is LQKENI in the germline V gene. V was pared by 5 bases and J by 2 bases, with 19 bases between. The CDR3 loop reads CASSATSPETAYEQYF. In DNA, the CDR3 is TGTGCCAGCTCAGCCACAAGCCCCGAGACAGCCTACGAGCAGTACTTC.

This clonotype was found many times. This sequence joins TRBV5-1 and TRBJ2-3, with D tentatively TRBD2 (6 bases). The germline CDR1 and CDR2 sequences are SGHRS and YFSETQ. CDR3 length equals 14 residues. Trimming left V 2 bases short and J 6 bases short, with 13 bases between. DNA of the CDR3: TGCGCCAGCAGCTTTAGCGGCCCCGGGGATACGCAGTATTTT. Protein product: CASSFSGPGDTQYF. Complete variable domain (other parts from reference TRBV5-1 and TRBJ2-3): KAGVTQTPRYLIKTRGQQVTLSCSPISGHRSVSWYQQTPGQGLQFLFEYFSETQRNKGNFPGRFSGRQFSNSRSEMNVSTLELGDSALYLCASSFSGPGDTQYFGPGTRLTVL.

Worth noting for this clonotype: At one of its ends the junction is not consistent with the germline gene, which may arise from a read error. This rearrangement joins TRBV5-6 to TRBJ1-3, with a weak D call TRBD1 (5 bases). The length of the CDR3 is 16 residues. CDR1 and CDR2 (germline): SGHDT, YYEEEE. CDR3 residues: CASSLGQEEFGNTIYF. CDR3 sequence (DNA): TGCGCCAGCAGCTTGGGGCAGGAGGAATTCGGAAACACCATATATTTT.

In its sample, this clonotype was seen a few times. The chain joins TRBV11-2 to TRBJ2-5, with D possibly matching TRBD2 (5 bases). CDR3 length equals 14 residues. V was pared by 4 bases and J by 4 bases, with 13 bases between. Per the germline V gene, CDR1 is SGHAT and CDR2 is FQNNGV. Here the CDR3 reads CASSSYHAGETQYF. In DNA, the CDR3 is TGTGCCAGCAGCTCCTACCATGCGGGAGAGACCCAGTACTTC.

As for this clonotype: A read error is possible here, since a much larger clone lies one base away. The rearrangement links TRBV5-1 to TRBJ2-3; 7 positions agree with TRBD2. The CDR3 loop spans 15 amino acids. Per the germline V gene, CDR1 is SGHRS and CDR2 is YFSETQ. Trimming cost V 4 bases and J 2 bases; bases outside gene matches: 7. The CDR3 nucleotides are TGCGCCAGCAGCCTATCAGGGACTAACACAGATACGCAGTATTTT. It yields the protein CASSLSGTNTDTQYF. The full variable domain, completed using reference TRBV5-1 and TRBJ2-3, is KAGVTQTPRYLIKTRGQQVTLSCSPISGHRSVSWYQQTPGQGLQFLFEYFSETQRNKGNFPGRFSGRQFSNSRSEMNVSTLELGDSALYLCASSLSGTNTDTQYFGPGTRLTVL.